The source of this TCR beta chain is a study of T cell repertoires in cytomegalovirus infection (dated by TCRdb to between 2018 and 2021). Looking at the study overall: Alongside well-studied HLA-B-restricted epitopes, the peptide stimulations were aimed at recently identified HLA-C-restricted CMV epitopes, whose presentation resists viral immunomodulation. Donor HLA type was relevant to the analysis, because carriage of CMV infection together with the matching HLA type was indicated by public TCR beta signatures.

CDR1 and CDR2, looked up from the germline V gene, are SGHVS and FNYEAQ. The CDR3 sequence holds 13 residues, the cysteine and phenylalanine included. Of all the DNA, just the CDR3 is kept, 39 bases in frame from base 1. Between the V and J ends, shortened by 5 bases and 5 bases respectively, the junction contains 12 bases. This specimen's treatment or condition label, interpreted: in vitro stimulation with specific CMV peptide epitopes to enrich CMV-specific T cells. Sequencing instrument: Illumina HiSeq 1500. TCRdb reran the public reads through fastp at Q25 and MiXCR, keeping productive beta chains. CDR3 protein duplicates are merged, each entry listing the most common genes and DNA. This sample has some 700,000 distinct CDR3 sequences in its table, and around 30% of those were observed once. The ten largest account for roughly 18% of the sample. This clonotype came up many times. There is no known antigen for this receptor. Per-base qualities were not stored, and no clone one base away is much larger.

Overall study outcomes, separate from this receptor: The ex vivo response was dominated by HLA-C-restricted CMV-specific TCR beta clonotypes, and the single most frequent clonotype in two of eight donors was supplied by these HLA-C-restricted clonotypes. In both this cohort and an independent roughly 350-donor cohort, the cumulative frequency of public TCR beta family members distinguished carriers of CMV infection plus the relevant HLA type.

The sequencing used cultured PBMCs, collected from culture after CMV antigen stimulation. Recombination joined TRBV7-6 with TRBJ2-5; D gene: possibly TRBD1, on 6 matching bases. The sequence came from a human donor in good health (CMV status not recorded). Some clones in this sample may be carry-over from other donors' samples. The CDR3 sequence is CASSRTARETQYF. The DNA sequence reads TGTGCCAGCAGCCGGACAGCGCGGGAGACCCAGTACTTC. Supplemented by the reference TRBV7-6 and TRBJ2-5 proteins around the CDR3, the complete variable domain is GAGVSQSPRYKVTKRGQDVALRCDPISGHVSLYWYRQALGQGPEFLTYFNYEAQQDKSGLPNDRFSAERPEGSISTLTIQRTEQRDSAMYRCASSRTARETQYFGPGTRLLVL.